These T cell receptor beta chains were read from a single sample in a study of shared clonotypes between healthy human individuals. Clones were read by immunoSEQ multiplex PCR, and TCRdb kept only the in-frame ones, dropping some. The sample holds about 1.5 million clones; 95% to 99% are singletons and the top ten take roughly 0.4%. Specimen: naive CD4+ T cells sorted from blood. Every receptor here comes from a man between 25 and 39 years old in good health. Both conserved end residues are part of each CDR3. A D gene is named only where the DNA matches it firmly. Not every row has a clone size; where given, it reads once, few, many or a size class.

J,size,V,D,CDR3,DNA
TRBJ2-5,-,TRBV9,TRBD2,CASSVESGRFWETQYF,TGTGCCAGCAGCGTAGAAAGCGGGAGATTTTGGGAGACCCAGTACTTC
TRBJ1-1,-,TRBV9,-,CASSVGLATEAFF,TGTGCCAGCAGCGTAGGACTTGCGACTGAAGCTTTCTTT
TRBJ2-3,-,TRBV5-1,TRBD2,CASSLAGTSGNTQYF,TGCGCCAGCAGCTTGGCCGGGACTAGCGGAAATACGCAGTATTTT
TRBJ2-7,-,TRBV5-1,TRBD1,CASSSRGRLLGEQYF,TGCGCCAGCAGCTCCAGGGGGCGCTTACTGGGCGAGCAGTACTTC
TRBJ2-3,-,TRBV2,-,CASSEALAADTQYF,TGTGCCAGCAGTGAAGCGCTCGCCGCAGATACGCAGTATTTT
TRBJ2-7,-,TRBV6-6,TRBD1,CASSPSGTGNYEQYF,TGTGCCAGCAGTCCTTCCGGGACAGGGAACTACGAGCAGTACTTC
TRBJ1-5,-,TRBV27,-,CASKVGWGNQPQHF,TGTGCCAGCAAGGTGGGCTGGGGCAATCAGCCCCAGCATTTT
TRBJ1-2,-,TRBV10-3,-,CAISERNGYTF,TGTGCCATCAGTGAACGCAATGGCTACACCTTC
TRBJ2-1,-,TRBV30,-,CAWSPRLGEQFF,TGTGCCTGGAGTCCAAGACTTGGTGAGCAGTTCTTC
TRBJ1-1,once,TRBV6-5,-,CASSYSDMRTEAFF,TGTGCCAGCAGTTACTCCGACATGAGGACTGAAGCTTTCTTT
TRBJ2-2,-,TRBV4-1,-,CASSHPKRALTGELFF,TGCGCCAGCAGCCACCCTAAGAGGGCCCTCACCGGGGAGCTGTTTTTT
TRBJ2-7,once,TRBV28,-,CASSHRSYRETDF,TGTGCCAGCAGTCATAGATCTTACAGGGAAACGGACTTC
TRBJ1-4,-,TRBV9,TRBD1,CASSVSQGLGEKLFF,TGTGCCAGCAGCGTATCACAGGGGTTGGGTGAAAAACTGTTTTTT
TRBJ2-1,-,TRBV10-3,TRBD1,CAIRMDRGESNEQFF,TGTGCCATCAGGATGGACAGGGGCGAAAGCAATGAGCAGTTCTTC
TRBJ2-7,few,TRBV28,TRBD2,CAVGRSVYEQYF,TGTGCCGTCGGGAGGAGTGTCTACGAGCAGTACTTC
TRBJ2-7,-,TRBV10-3,-,CAISEPRIAWDEQYF,TGTGCCATCAGTGAGCCCCGGATTGCCTGGGACGAGCAGTACTTC
TRBJ2-7,-,TRBV28,-,CASSPPGGGGSYEQYF,TGTGCCAGCAGTCCTCCCGGGGGAGGGGGCTCCTACGAGCAGTACTTC
TRBJ2-1,-,TRBV11-2,-,CASSPGPKREQFF,TGTGCCAGCAGCCCCGGGCCAAAAAGGGAGCAGTTCTTC
TRBJ1-5,-,TRBV19,TRBD1,CASSLFGTENQPQHF,TGTGCCAGTAGCCTATTCGGGACAGAGAATCAGCCCCAGCATTTT
TRBJ2-7,-,TRBV9,-,CASSPEEWSSYEQYF,TGTGCCAGCAGCCCAGAGGAGTGGAGCTCCTACGAGCAGTACTTC
TRBJ2-7,-,TRBV10-3,-,CAISESAPSQYF,TGTGCCATCAGTGAGTCGGCGCCGTCCCAGTACTTC
TRBJ2-1,once,TRBV7-2,-,CASSLDPEWGGVF,TGTGCCAGCAGCTTAGACCCTGAGTGGGGAGGAGTCTTC
TRBJ2-7,-,TRBV5-1,TRBD2,CASSFLAGGQTYEQYF,TGCGCCAGCAGCTTCTTAGCGGGAGGCCAGACCTACGAGCAGTACTTC
TRBJ2-7,once,TRBV11-2,-,CASSLGTYEQYF,TGTGCCAGCAGCCTGGGAACCTACGAGCAGTACTTC
TRBJ1-5,-,TRBV28,-,CASNVVWLGSGNQPQHF,TGTGCCAGCAACGTAGTTTGGCTAGGGTCGGGCAATCAGCCCCAGCATTTT
TRBJ1-1,-,TRBV2,-,CASSALHAAEAFF,TGTGCCAGCAGTGCCCTCCACGCAGCTGAAGCTTTCTTT
TRBJ2-1,-,TRBV6-1,TRBD2,CASNPLAGVGPEQFF,TGTGCCAGCAACCCTCTAGCGGGAGTTGGGCCTGAGCAGTTCTTC
TRBJ2-1,-,TRBV5-1,-,CASSWTISSVNEQFF,TGCGCCAGCAGCTGGACAATCAGCTCTGTAAATGAGCAGTTCTTC
TRBJ2-5,once,TRBV5-1,-,CASSLDHTGAGSGTQYF,TGCGCCAGCAGCTTGGACCATACAGGGGCCGGGAGCGGGACCCAGTACTTC
TRBJ2-3,-,TRBV5-1,TRBD2,CASSLELAGHRTDTQYF,TGCGCCAGCAGCTTGGAACTAGCGGGGCACAGAACAGATACGCAGTATTTT
TRBJ1-2,-,TRBV5-1,TRBD1,CASGQGNYGYTF,TGCGCCAGTGGACAGGGTAACTATGGCTACACCTTC
TRBJ2-1,-,TRBV6-5,-,CASSGGTDEQFF,TGTGCCAGCAGCGGGGGAACGGATGAGCAGTTCTTC
TRBJ2-7,-,TRBV6-5,TRBD1,CASSLDRGIYEQYF,TGTGCCAGCAGTCTGGACAGGGGTATCTACGAGCAGTACTTC
TRBJ1-5,-,TRBV6-6,-,CASRSDSLWPQHF,TGTGCCAGCAGGTCGGACAGCCTATGGCCCCAGCATTTT
TRBJ1-1,-,TRBV18,-,CASSHSRTAWNTEAFF,TGTGCCAGCTCACATAGCCGGACAGCCTGGAACACTGAAGCTTTCTTT
TRBJ2-3,-,TRBV10-2,TRBD2,CASSERASGYTDTQYF,TGCGCCAGCAGTGAGAGGGCTAGCGGCTACACAGATACGCAGTATTTT
TRBJ2-7,-,TRBV5-1,-,CASSLPGVAPYEQYF,TGCGCCAGCAGCTTGCCCGGGGTCGCCCCCTACGAGCAGTACTTC
TRBJ2-2,few,TRBV7-3,TRBD1,CASRQPGQGTGELFF,TGTGCCAGCAGGCAACCGGGACAGGGGACCGGGGAGCTGTTTTTT
TRBJ2-2,-,TRBV6-5,-,CATRLRTGELFF,TGTGCCACCAGATTACGGACTGGGGAGCTGTTTTTT
TRBJ2-1,-,TRBV5-1,TRBD1,CASSKEPGQGSYNEQFF,TGCGCCAGCAGCAAAGAACCGGGACAGGGCTCCTACAATGAGCAGTTCTTC
TRBJ2-7,-,TRBV10-3,TRBD2,CAGGENPYEQYF,TGTGCCGGGGGGGAGAACCCCTACGAGCAGTACTTC
TRBJ2-3,once,TRBV14,TRBD2,CASRFNNGRVGTDTQYF,TGTGCCAGCAGATTTAACAACGGGAGGGTGGGAACAGATACGCAGTATTTT
TRBJ2-6,-,TRBV7-2,-,CASSLVSSGANVLTF,TGTGCCAGCAGCTTAGTCAGCTCTGGGGCCAACGTCCTGACTTTC
TRBJ2-1,-,TRBV19,-,CASSMFGGITDNEQFF,TGTGCCAGTAGTATGTTTGGCGGGATCACCGACAATGAGCAGTTCTTC
TRBJ2-2,-,TRBV30,TRBD2,CAWSVRGAGELFF,TGTGCCTGGAGTGTACGGGGGGCCGGGGAGCTGTTTTTT
TRBJ2-5,-,TRBV5-4,-,CASSGTGWKETQYF,TGTGCCAGCAGCGGTACAGGGTGGAAAGAGACCCAGTACTTC
TRBJ2-3,once,TRBV2,-,CASSLDTDTQYF,TGTGCCAGCAGCCTCGATACAGATACGCAGTATTTT
TRBJ1-1,-,TRBV6-5,TRBD1,CASSPDREHNTEAFF,TGTGCCAGCAGTCCGGACAGGGAACATAACACTGAAGCTTTCTTT
TRBJ1-1,-,TRBV18,-,CASSPQDQTLNTEAFF,TGTGCCAGCTCACCCCAGGACCAGACTTTGAACACTGAAGCTTTCTTT
TRBJ2-1,-,TRBV2,TRBD2,CASLGLAGSNEQFF,TGTGCCAGCCTAGGACTAGCGGGATCCAATGAGCAGTTCTTC
TRBJ2-5,-,TRBV10-3,-,CAIAVSGETQYF,TGTGCCATCGCCGTGTCAGGGGAGACCCAGTACTTC
TRBJ2-3,-,TRBV2,-,CASSRVYRDTQYF,TGTGCCAGCAGTCGAGTGTATCGGGATACGCAGTATTTT
TRBJ2-7,-,TRBV7-3,TRBD1,CASSPYPGTGGDEQYF,TGTGCCAGCAGCCCATATCCGGGGACAGGGGGAGACGAGCAGTACTTC